Sequencing of this T cell receptor (beta chain) was carried out in a study of response to subunit inactivated influenza vaccine. V trimming: 6 bases; J trimming: 5 bases; junction bases outside the gene matches: 9. The CDR3 is 16 amino acids. Germline V gene data show CDR1 as SEHNR and CDR2 as FQNEAQ (reference sequence). A few counts support this clonotype. Each CDR3 protein is one row after TCRdb ran MiXCR on the RT-PCR reads. The sample carries about 170,000 distinct CDR3 sequences, 10% to 15% recorded once. This same sample was also taken into another study, of T cells expressing NK-cell markers. Per that study: The authors generated TCR beta cDNA through 5'RACE template switching with UMIs.

Sequenced here: CD8+ T cells sorted from PBMCs, sampled 11 to 12 days after vaccination. This receptor was identified in a man aged 45-65 years who received an inactivated influenza vaccine. The rearrangement joins TRBV7-9 to TRBJ2-5; the match to TRBD2 covers 13 bases. CDR3 protein: CASRGTSGISSETQYF. The CDR3 DNA reads TGTGCCAGCAGGGGGACTAGCGGGATCTCGTCCGAGACCCAGTACTTC.